This passage covers 28 T cell receptor beta chains from one sample sequenced in a study of T-cell memory formation after mild COVID-19 (dated by TCRdb to the early 2020s). Libraries were constructed by 5' RACE. Data came from an Illumina NovaSeq 6000. In-frame beta chains were kept once TCRdb had trimmed the public reads at Q25 with fastp and called clones with MiXCR. Identical CDR3 proteins give one entry, which carries the most common genes and DNA. The sample table holds tens of thousands of distinct CDR3 sequences, of which over 15% were seen once. The ten largest make up about a third of the sample. Source material: PBMCs or a T cell subset sorted from them (not recorded which). These receptors originate from an adult woman who had mild COVID-19 (a few samples of this study predate the infection). The sample titles of this study are shuffled in the database, so cell type and time point are left out; the donor was told from shared clones.

This clonotype was seen more than once but under ten times. V is TRBV25-1 and J is TRBJ2-7, with D perhaps given as TRBD1 or TRBD2 (5 bases each). Germline loops: CDR1 MGHDK, CDR2 SYGVNS. V dropped 0 bases and J dropped 2 bases, with 14 bases sitting between them. The CDR3 has 16 residues. The CDR3, as DNA: TGTGCCAGCAGTGAATATGGGGGTTTAGGGACCTACGAGCAGTACTTC. Its translation: CASSEYGGLGTYEQYF.

This clonotype was seen only a few times. The rearrangement joins TRBV20-1 to TRBJ1-1; 7 positions agree with TRBD1. This CDR3 spans 14 amino acids. Germline V gives CDR1 DFQATT, CDR2 SNEGSKA (reference sequence). Trimming took 3 bases from V and 5 from J; bases not matched to a gene: 9. The CDR3 sequence: CSARETGMWTEAFF. The CDR3 DNA reads TGCAGTGCTAGGGAGACAGGGATGTGGACTGAAGCTTTCTTT.

This sequence joins TRBV24-1 and TRBJ2-1, with 8 bases identical to TRBD2. V was pared by 4 bases and J by 4 bases, with 2 bases of the junction left unmatched. CDR1 is KGHDR, CDR2 SFDVKD, per germline. The CDR3 contains 14 residues. The CDR3 bases are TGTGCCACCAGTGAGGGACTAGGGTACAATGAGCAGTTCTTC. Amino acids: CATSEGLGYNEQFF.

The V call is TRBV29-1, the J call TRBJ1-1, with 7 positions matching TRBD1. Trimming took 8 bases from V and 4 from J; bases not matched to a gene: 10. The CDR3 covers 13 residues. Germline-derived CDR1 and CDR2 are SQVTM and ANQGSEA. DNA of the CDR3: TGCAGCACCCAAGGGGGCGGCGGCACTGAAGCTTTCTTT. Residues: CSTQGGGGTEAFF.

Here the CDR3 reads CASSTTGVSYEQYF. DNA for the CDR3: TGTGCCAGCAGCACGACAGGGGTCAGCTACGAGCAGTACTTC. V gene TRBV7-9 combines with J gene TRBJ2-7; 8 bases align to TRBD1. The V segment lost 5 bases and the J segment 3 bases; nucleotides outside the gene matches: 6. CDR3 size: 14 residues. The germline gives CDR1 SEHNR, CDR2 FQNEAQ (reference sequence).

The CDR3 bases are TGCAGTGCTAGAGATTCCGGATCCTCCGTTCCGGATGAGCAGTTCTTC. Translation: CSARDSGSSVPDEQFF. This sequence joins TRBV20-1 and TRBJ2-1, with no clear D. V gave up 0 bases and J gave up 8 bases, with 20 bases separating them. The V gene's germline CDR1 is DFQATT and CDR2 SNEGSKA (reference sequence). The length of the CDR3 is 16 residues.

The chain carries TRBV6-5 and TRBJ2-1, with TRBD1 identical over 8 bases. Germline lookup yields CDR1 MNHEY and CDR2 SVGAGI. The J segment lost 8 bases and the V segment lost 5 bases, leaving 8 bases of the junction unmatched. This CDR3 is built from 14 residues. CDR3 loop: CASSPRQGKHEQFF. The CDR3 nucleotides are TGTGCCAGCAGTCCGCGACAGGGGAAGCATGAGCAGTTCTTC.

The chain couples TRBV7-9 to TRBJ2-7, with D maybe TRBD1 (5 bases). This CDR3 spans 14 amino acids. Trimming left V 1 base short and J 4 bases short, with 11 bases between. Germline-derived CDR1 and CDR2 are SEHNR and FQNEAQ (reference sequence). CDR3 DNA: TGTGCCAGCAGCTTAGTGGGCAGGGCATACGAGCAGTACTTC. Its protein is CASSLVGRAYEQYF.

This clonotype was counted only a few times. V is TRBV7-9 and J is TRBJ1-2; perhaps TRBD1 as D (6 bases). V lost 0 bases, J lost 3 bases, and 11 bases lay in between. The CDR3 has 15 residues. Germline CDR1 is SEHNR and CDR2 is FQNEAQ (reference sequence). Written as DNA, the CDR3 is TGTGCCAGCAGCTTAGCTCCACAGGGAGACTATGGCTACACCTTC. It is translated as CASSLAPQGDYGYTF.

This clonotype occurred a few times. The CDR3 region is CATSDSTESPLHF. For the CDR3, the DNA is TGTGCCACCAGTGATTCCACGGAGTCACCCCTCCACTTT. The genes are TRBV24-1 and TRBJ1-6; unclear D gene. Germline CDR1 and CDR2: KGHDR and SFDVKD. The CDR3 length is 13 residues. Deletions cut 2 bases from V and 10 bases from J, with 8 bases between.

This clonotype was seen more than once but under ten times. The chain has TRBV15 and TRBJ2-7; TRBD2 matches at 8 bases. This CDR3 has 15 residues. J gave up 7 bases and V 0 bases, and 8 bases lay outside the gene matches. The germline CDR1 and CDR2 sequences are LNHNV and YYDKDF (reference sequence). The CDR3 sequence: CATSRDRGLGLEQYF. CDR3 sequence (DNA): TGTGCCACCAGCAGAGATCGGGGACTAGGTCTGGAGCAGTACTTC.

This clonotype was detected only a few times. V usage is TRBV5-5 and J usage is TRBJ1-1; perhaps TRBD1 as D (5 bases). The CDR3 has 13 amino acids. Germline CDR1 is SGHKS and CDR2 is YYEKEE (reference sequence). Trimming left V 2 bases short and J 1 base short, with 6 bases between. The CDR3 loop is CASSFGGNTEAFF. The DNA for the CDR3 is TGTGCCAGCAGCTTTGGGGGGAACACTGAAGCTTTCTTT.

J is TRBJ1-2 and V is TRBV7-9; the match to TRBD1 covers 7 bases. The CDR3 has 16 amino acids. Germline V gene lookup returns CDR1 SEHNR and CDR2 FQNEAQ (reference sequence). Unmatched junction bases numbered 9, after V lost 3 bases and J lost 2 bases. The CDR3 is CASSFGTGQTNYGYTF. CDR3 bases: TGTGCCAGCAGCTTCGGCACGGGACAGACAAACTATGGCTACACCTTC.

CDR3 sequence reads: CASSQPRRSGANVLTF. The CDR3 nucleotides are TGCGCCAGCAGCCAACCTCGGCGCTCTGGGGCCAACGTCCTGACTTTC. The rearrangement links TRBV4-3 to TRBJ2-6; D ambiguous. The CDR3 is 16 residues long. The V end was cut by 2 bases, the J end by 0 bases, with 8 bases between. Per the germline V gene, CDR1 is LGHNA and CDR2 is YSLEER.

This chain joins TRBV29-1 and TRBJ2-7, with 9 bases identical to TRBD1. CDR3 size: 12 residues. The V gene's germline CDR1 is SQVTM and CDR2 ANQGSEA. With 6 bases clipped from V and 3 bases from J, the junction kept 3 bases outside the gene matches. The CDR3 DNA reads TGCAGCGTCGGACAGGGGCTCTACGAGCAGTACTTC. Translation: CSVGQGLYEQYF.

This chain uses TRBV4-1 with TRBJ2-3; the match to TRBD2 covers 9 bases. V lost 0 bases and J lost 3; bases outside the gene matches: 10. CDR1 is MGHRA, CDR2 YSYEKL, per germline. This CDR3 has 18 amino acids. The CDR3 protein is CASSQDWLAGDLTDTQYF. The CDR3 nucleotides read TGCGCCAGCAGCCAAGATTGGTTAGCGGGGGACCTAACAGATACGCAGTATTTT.

The rearrangement joins TRBV7-2 to TRBJ2-1, with TRBD2 as a possible D gene (6 bases). CDR1 SGHTA and CDR2 FQGNSA come from the germline V gene. The V gene lost 1 base and the J gene lost 13 bases, with 14 bases spanning the gap. The CDR3 has 13 residues. CDR3 coding DNA: TGTGCCAGCAGCTTAGGACGCGGGACGGGTCAGTTCTTC. It translates to CASSLGRGTGQFF.

The chain employs TRBV13 and TRBJ2-2, with D perhaps being TRBD1 or TRBD2 (6 bases each). The germline CDR1 and CDR2 sequences are PRHDT and FYEKMQ (reference sequence). The V end was cut by 4 bases, the J end by 5 bases, with 17 bases between. This CDR3 spans 16 amino acids. The CDR3 is CASSSHRDSRTGELFF. CDR3 nucleotide sequence: TGTGCCAGCAGCTCCCACAGGGACTCGAGGACCGGGGAGCTGTTTTTT.

The gene calls are TRBV24-1 and TRBJ2-2; D might be TRBD1 (6 bases). The V end was cut by 5 bases, the J end by 1 base, with 10 bases between. From germline, CDR1 is KGHDR and CDR2 SFDVKD. The CDR3 covers 15 residues. CDR3 coding DNA: TGTGCCACCAGTGTTGTGACAGGGAACACCGGGGAGCTGTTTTTT. Amino acids: CATSVVTGNTGELFF.

The chain carries TRBV29-1 and TRBJ1-2; D possibly corresponds to TRBD1 (5 bases). The CDR3 spans 17 residues. V was clipped by 1 base and J by 0 bases, with 18 bases between them. Germline CDR1 reads SQVTM; CDR2 reads ANQGSEA. CDR3 sequence reads: CSVEGMRGTSANYGYTF. Written as DNA, the CDR3 is TGCAGCGTTGAAGGAATGAGAGGGACCTCCGCTAACTATGGCTACACCTTC.

The rearrangement links TRBV5-5 to TRBJ2-1, with 7 bases aligning to TRBD2. Germline V gives CDR1 SGHKS, CDR2 YYEKEE (reference sequence). V gave up 1 base and J gave up 9 bases; unmatched junction bases: 16. CDR3 length: 17 amino acids. The CDR3, as DNA: TGTGCCAGCAGCTTGTTGCCGGGGAGGGCCCAGGGCGGTGAGCAGTTCTTC. This translates into CASSLLPGRAQGGEQFF.

This clonotype was detected only a few times. The chain employs TRBV6-5 and TRBJ2-7, with D possibly matching TRBD2 (7 bases). The CDR3 length is 14 residues. V was trimmed by 6 bases and J by 6 bases, leaving 18 bases between them. Germline V gene data show CDR1 as MNHEY and CDR2 as SVGAGI. As DNA, the CDR3 is TGTGCCAGCAGCTATACTATAAGGGGGGGCGAGCAGTACTTC. Its protein is CASSYTIRGGEQYF.

This clonotype was counted a few times. The V and J genes are TRBV29-1 and TRBJ2-2; 8 positions match TRBD2. Germline assignment: CDR1 SQVTM and CDR2 ANQGSEA. The CDR3 sequence is 16 residues long. V gave up 0 bases and J gave up 6 bases; unmatched junction bases: 9. Here the CDR3 DNA reads TGCAGCGTTGAAGAGAGGAGCGGGGGAATGGCCGGGGAGCTGTTTTTT. It specifies CSVEERSGGMAGELFF.

Concerning this clonotype itself: A junction end diverges from the germline sequence, so it may reflect a read error. The chain couples TRBV6-5 to TRBJ2-6; D not resolved. CDR1 and CDR2 from the germline V gene are MNHEY and SVGAGI. The CDR3 has 15 residues. The CDR3 sequence is CASRGQGSVANVLTF. The CDR3 DNA sequence: TGTGCCAGCAGGGGTCAAGGGTCTGTGGCCAACGTCCTGACTTTC.

The V call is TRBV2, the J call TRBJ2-6; D is unclear. CDR3 length equals 14 residues. The germline V and J ends were trimmed by 3 bases and 2 bases, with 5 bases remaining between them. CDR1 is SNHLY, CDR2 FYNNEI, per germline. For the CDR3, the DNA is TGTGCCAGCAGTGAGGGCGCTGGGGCCAACGTCCTGACTTTC. This sequence encodes CASSEGAGANVLTF.

The genes are TRBV6-1 and TRBJ2-4; D uncertain. The germline V and J ends were trimmed by 5 bases and 9 bases, with 17 bases remaining between them. The CDR3 consists of 14 residues. Germline values: CDR1 MNHNS, CDR2 SASEGT. The CDR3 is CASSPRTVEVIQYF. Here the CDR3 DNA reads TGTGCCAGCAGTCCCCGGACGGTGGAAGTCATTCAGTACTTC.

This clonotype has a handful of counts. The V call is TRBV4-3, the J call TRBJ1-4; 11 bases fit TRBD1. Germline V gene lookup returns CDR1 LGHNA and CDR2 YSLEER. CDR3 length equals 18 residues. The V and J ends lost 0 bases and 7 bases, in that order; junction bases with no gene match: 10. CDR3 DNA sequence: TGCGCCAGCAGCCAAGAGATGGTGTGGGACAGGGGGTCTGAAAAACTGTTTTTT. Its protein is CASSQEMVWDRGSEKLFF.

The rearrangement links TRBV4-1 to TRBJ2-7; the D call may be TRBD1 or TRBD2 (5 bases each). Germline V gene sequence: CDR1 MGHRA, CDR2 YSYEKL. V dropped 3 bases and J dropped 3 bases, with 24 bases sitting between them. The CDR3 runs to 18 residues. DNA for the CDR3: TGCGCCAGCAGCCACGAAGAGGGTATCGGGGCAGGGATCTACGAGCAGTACTTC. Translating it yields CASSHEEGIGAGIYEQYF.